These 9 T cell receptor beta chains share one sample of origin, sequenced in a study of T-cell reconstitution after alpha-beta-depleted transplantation in children. During its preparation, the TCRbeta library received unique molecular identifiers. Each CDR3 protein gets one entry after TCRdb re-called the PCR reads with MiXCR. The table has hundreds of thousands of distinct CDR3 sequences, under 15% seen once. The input for sequencing was PBMCs, taken before TCRalphabeta/CD19-depleted stem cell transplant. These receptors were collected from a girl aged 2 to 9 with congenital amegakaryocytic thrombocytopenia, due to receive a stem cell transplant.

This chain joins TRBV29-1 and TRBJ2-7, with D unclear. CDR1 is SQVTM and CDR2 is ANQGSEA in the germline V gene. The V gene lost 5 bases and the J gene lost 0 bases, with 14 bases spanning the gap. The CDR3 spans 14 residues. Here the CDR3 DNA reads TGCAGCGTTTTTTTGGCAGACACCTCCTACGAGCAGTACTTC. Translation gives CSVFLADTSYEQYF.

Ten or more counts support this clonotype. The chain combines TRBV25-1 with TRBJ2-1; 15 bases fit TRBD2. Germline values: CDR1 MGHDK, CDR2 SYGVNS. This CDR3 is built from 18 residues. V lost 2 bases and J lost 3; bases outside the gene matches: 5. CDR3 protein: CASSEPGLAGGLYNEQFF. In nucleotides, the CDR3 is TGTGCCAGCAGTGAACCGGGACTAGCGGGAGGCCTCTACAATGAGCAGTTCTTC.

This clonotype was counted a few times. Here the CDR3 reads CASSPGLAGGQDTQYF. The CDR3 DNA sequence: TGTGCCAGCAGCCCTGGACTAGCGGGAGGGCAGGATACGCAGTATTTT. This rearrangement joins TRBV7-9 to TRBJ2-3; the match to TRBD2 covers 15 bases. Germline V gives CDR1 SEHNR, CDR2 FQNEAQ (reference sequence). The CDR3 is 16 amino acids. Trimming at V came to 5 bases and at J to 6 bases, leaving 6 bases not matched to a gene.

This clonotype has at least ten counts. This chain uses TRBV28 with TRBJ2-2; the D is unclear. The germline V and J ends were trimmed by 3 bases and 0 bases, with 11 bases remaining between them. The CDR3 sequence is 16 residues long. Germline CDR1 MDHEN, CDR2 SYDVKM. The chain's CDR3 is CASSFVRPANTGELFF. Here the CDR3 DNA reads TGTGCCAGCAGTTTCGTTAGACCCGCGAACACCGGGGAGCTGTTTTTT.

The sample holds a few counts of this clonotype. This chain joins TRBV20-1 and TRBJ1-2; 8 nucleotides match TRBD1. The CDR3 is 13 residues long. J gave up 4 bases and V 6 bases, and 7 bases lay outside the gene matches. Looked up from germline, CDR1 is DFQATT and CDR2 is SNEGSKA (reference sequence). CDR3 sequence (DNA): TGCAGTGCCCCTAGACAGGGGAGCTATGGCTACACCTTC. Its protein product is CSAPRQGSYGYTF.

This chain uses TRBV12-3 or TRBV12-4 with TRBJ2-3; tentative D call: TRBD2 (5 bases). This CDR3 has 15 residues. Trimming stripped 2 bases from V and 2 bases from J, with 11 bases between. The CDR3 protein is CASSLLAQATDTQYF. CDR3 DNA sequence: TGTGCCAGCAGTTTATTAGCGCAAGCCACAGATACGCAGTATTTT.

This sequence joins TRBV7-2 and TRBJ2-5; 7 bases align to TRBD2. The CDR3 consists of 16 residues. Germline V gene data show CDR1 as SGHTA and CDR2 as FQGNSA. V lost 0 bases, J lost 3 bases, and 7 bases stayed unmatched. DNA of the CDR3: TGTGCCAGCAGCTTAGCCCCCGGACTAGGGGAAGAGACCCAGTACTTC. Translation: CASSLAPGLGEETQYF.

The chain employs TRBV10-3 and TRBJ2-6; D possibly corresponds to TRBD2 (6 bases). Germline assignment: CDR1 ENHRY and CDR2 SYGVKD. With 8 bases removed from V and 0 bases from J, the gap between germline ends came to 14 bases. The CDR3 is 16 residues long. The CDR3 DNA sequence: TGTGCCATCGCGGGGACGGGTAACTCTGGGGCCAACGTCCTGACTTTC. Its protein is CAIAGTGNSGANVLTF.

This clonotype has ten or more counts. The chain uses TRBV20-1 and TRBJ2-5, with 7 nucleotides matching TRBD1. This CDR3 comprises 14 residues. Germline-derived CDR1 and CDR2 are DFQATT and SNEGSKA (reference sequence). The V and J ends lost 6 bases and 2 bases, in that order; junction bases with no gene match: 9. The CDR3 DNA reads TGCAGTGCCGACGGGACAGTAGGTCAAGAGACCCAGTACTTC. Protein: CSADGTVGQETQYF.